Listed below are T cell receptor beta chains from one sample, sequenced in a study of naive and memory T cell subsets. TCRdb ran MiXCR on the 5' RACE reads and lists one entry per CDR3 protein. This sample has about 62,000 distinct CDR3 sequences, with approximately 8% found just once. The receptors originated from a female donor in good health. The CDR3 runs from the conserved cysteine through the conserved F or W. The D gene is left open where the match is weak. Clone size is shown for a subset of rows, as once, few, many or a class of expanded clone.

CASSRTAGGGGGTDTQYF TGTGCCAGCAGCAGGACAGCGGGAGGGGGGGGAGGCACAGATACGCAGTATTTT TRBD2 many TRBJ2-3 TRBV7-3
CASKGDRQGRGNGANVLTF TGTGCCAGTAAGGGGGATAGACAGGGAAGGGGAAATGGGGCCAACGTCCTGACTTTC TRBD1 many TRBJ2-6 TRBV12-3/TRBV12-4
CASSLQGITEAFF TGTGCCAGCAGCTTACAGGGTATCACTGAAGCTTTCTTT NA NA TRBJ1-1 TRBV7-2
CASSLDGTFSGNTIYF TGCGCCAGCAGCTTGGACGGCACGTTCTCTGGAAACACCATATATTTT NA few TRBJ1-3 TRBV5-1
CASSLNQLQETQYF TGTGCCAGCAGTCTAAATCAGCTACAAGAGACCCAGTACTTC NA many TRBJ2-5 TRBV27
CSVEYRPDEKLFF TGCAGCGTTGAATACAGGCCCGATGAAAAACTGTTTTTT NA many TRBJ1-4 TRBV29-1
CASSIGTGVQETQYF TGTGCCAGTAGTATTGGGACAGGAGTCCAAGAGACCCAGTACTTC TRBD1 NA TRBJ2-5 TRBV19
CASIFGRPQGAYSGVNVLTF TGTGCCAGCATCTTTGGGCGCCCACAGGGGGCGTATTCTGGGGTCAACGTCCTGACTTTC TRBD1 NA TRBJ2-6 TRBV7-9
CSSRELAGSTDTQYF TGCAGCTCCAGGGAACTAGCGGGTAGCACAGATACGCAGTACTTT TRBD2 once TRBJ2-3 TRBV29-1
CASRADRVAKNIQYF TGTGCCAGCAGGGCAGACAGGGTGGCCAAAAACATTCAGTACTTC TRBD1 many TRBJ2-4 TRBV28
CASSKRESNTQYF TGTGCCAGCAGCAAAAGAGAAAGTAATACGCAGTATTTT NA many TRBJ2-3 TRBV5-4
CATSDSGTGDADTQYF TGTGCCACCAGTGACTCAGGGACAGGGGACGCGGATACGCAGTATTTT TRBD1 many TRBJ2-3 TRBV24-1
CASSVVGVSTEAFF TGTGCCAGCAGCGTAGTTGGGGTCTCCACTGAAGCTTTCTTT NA few TRBJ1-1 TRBV9
CASSLSEDEQFF TGTGCCAGCAGCTTAAGCGAAGATGAGCAGTTCTTC NA NA TRBJ2-1 TRBV11-1
CASSLKDGYTEAFF TGTGCCAGCAGTTTGAAGGACGGTTACACTGAAGCTTTCTTT NA NA TRBJ1-1 TRBV12-3/TRBV12-4
CASSPGRTYGYTF TGTGCCAGCAGTCCCGGACGGACCTATGGCTACACCTTC NA many TRBJ1-2 TRBV7-9
CASSRDRDEKLFF TGTGCCAGCAGTAGAGACAGGGATGAAAAACTGTTTTTT TRBD1 many TRBJ1-4 TRBV6-1
CASSFRSGPRTTGELFF TGTGCCAGCAGCTTCCGATCGGGACCGCGAACTACCGGGGAGCTGTTTTTT NA many TRBJ2-2 TRBV11-3
CASSLTPQGETEAFF TGTGCCAGCAGCTTAACCCCACAGGGAGAGACTGAAGCTTTCTTT NA NA TRBJ1-1 TRBV7-3
CSVEGVGVADTQYF TGCAGCGTTGAAGGGGTGGGGGTCGCAGATACGCAGTATTTT NA few TRBJ2-3 TRBV29-1
CASSLGSADTQYF TGCGCCAGCAGCTTGGGGTCGGCAGATACGCAGTATTTT NA many TRBJ2-3 TRBV5-1
CASSSDSRNTEAFF TGTGCCAGCAGTTCTGACAGCCGGAACACTGAAGCTTTCTTT NA NA TRBJ1-1 TRBV6-2/TRBV6-3
CASSRLDRGLNEKLFF TGTGCCAGCAGTCGGCTCGACAGGGGGTTGAATGAAAAACTGTTTTTT TRBD1 many TRBJ1-4 TRBV6-5
CTVLYPSTDTQYF TGCACTGTACTTTACCCTAGCACAGATACGCAGTATTTT NA NA TRBJ2-3 TRBV20-1
CASSLPTGESTDTQYF TGCGCCAGCAGCTTACCGACAGGGGAAAGCACAGATACGCAGTATTTT TRBD1 NA TRBJ2-3 TRBV5-1
CASSSPTASNEKLFF TGTGCCAGCAGTTCCCCGACAGCTTCTAATGAAAAACTGTTTTTT NA few TRBJ1-4 TRBV6-2/TRBV6-3
CASSYRQGATEAFF TGCGCCAGCAGCTACAGACAGGGAGCCACTGAAGCTTTCTTT TRBD1 many TRBJ1-1 TRBV5-1
CASSPTPGHYSGNTIYF TGTGCCAGCAGCCCCACACCGGGGCACTACTCTGGAAACACCATATATTTT NA few TRBJ1-3 TRBV9
CAWRTVVNSPLHF TGTGCCTGGAGGACCGTGGTGAATTCACCCCTCCACTTT NA NA TRBJ1-6 TRBV30
CASSLGQYNSPLHF TGTGCCAGCAGTTTGGGGCAATATAATTCACCCCTCCACTTT NA NA TRBJ1-6 TRBV12-3/TRBV12-4
CASRRFTGYSGANVLTF TGTGCCAGCAGACGATTTACAGGGTACTCTGGGGCCAACGTCCTGACTTTC NA few TRBJ2-6 TRBV28
CASSSGPSYEQYF TGTGCCAGCTCCTCGGGACCTTCCTACGAGCAGTACTTC NA many TRBJ2-7 TRBV28
CASSLSAGSEQYF TGTGCTAGCAGCCTAAGTGCAGGGAGCGAGCAGTACTTC NA NA TRBJ2-7 TRBV7-7
CASSLKWAGTEAFF TGTGCCAGCAGCTTGAAATGGGCTGGCACTGAAGCTTTCTTT NA many TRBJ1-1 TRBV5-5
CASSFSRSTEAFF TGTGCCAGCAGTTTTAGTAGGAGCACTGAAGCTTTCTTT NA many TRBJ1-1 TRBV12-3/TRBV12-4
CATQMGGTETQYF TGTGCCACCCAAATGGGAGGGACAGAGACCCAGTACTTC TRBD2 few TRBJ2-5 TRBV6-6
CASTKTGNTEAFF TGTGCCAGCACCAAGACAGGGAACACTGAAGCTTTCTTT NA many TRBJ1-1 TRBV6-5
CASSPPSGEQYF TGCGCCAGCAGCCCCCCGTCTGGAGAGCAGTACTTC NA few TRBJ2-7 TRBV10-1
CASSPGQGTETQYF TGTGCCAGCAGTCCGGGACAGGGAACAGAGACCCAGTACTTC TRBD1 NA TRBJ2-5 TRBV12-3/TRBV12-4
CASSPDRENEKLFF TGTGCCAGCTCACCGGACAGGGAGAATGAAAAACTGTTTTTT TRBD1 many TRBJ1-4 TRBV18
CASSLGGLAGGRPFF TGCGCCAGCAGCTTGGGGGGACTAGCGGGAGGTCGTCCGTTCTTC TRBD2 many TRBJ2-1 TRBV5-1
CASSRGQSSYEQYF TGTGCCAGCAGCCGGGGCCAGTCCTCCTACGAGCAGTACTTC NA few TRBJ2-7 TRBV14
CASSQERTQYF TGTGCCAGCAGCCAAGAGAGGACCCAGTACTTC NA few TRBJ2-5 TRBV4-2
CSALLPHINEQFF TGCAGCGCCCTCTTGCCTCACATCAATGAGCAGTTCTTC NA many TRBJ2-1 TRBV29-1
CASSLDTGTGGLNEQFF TGTGCCAGCAGCTTAGACACCGGGACAGGGGGCTTAAATGAGCAGTTCTTC TRBD1 NA TRBJ2-1 TRBV7-2
CSARGWDTGELFF TGCAGTGCTAGAGGATGGGACACCGGGGAGCTGTTTTTT NA many TRBJ2-2 TRBV20-1
CASSLDGQPQHF TGTGCCAGCAGCTTGGACGGTCAGCCCCAGCATTTT NA NA TRBJ1-5 TRBV7-9
CASGGGLEETQYF TGTGCCAGCGGCGGGGGGTTGGAAGAGACCCAGTACTTC NA few TRBJ2-5 TRBV21-1
CASSAGVQGTSETQYF TGTGCCAGCAGCGCAGGGGTCCAGGGGACTTCAGAGACCCAGTACTTC NA NA TRBJ2-5 TRBV7-9
CASSRAWGFYDEQFF TGCGCCAGCAGCCGGGCGTGGGGGTTTTACGATGAGCAGTTCTTC NA few TRBJ2-1 TRBV4-1
CASTTGAAAGAEAFF TGTGCCAGCACCACGGGGGCCGCCGCGGGCGCTGAAGCTTTCTTT NA many TRBJ1-1 TRBV28
CASSETGNQPQHF TGCGCCAGCAGCGAAACAGGGAATCAGCCCCAGCATTTT NA few TRBJ1-5 TRBV5-1
CASSYSGGRRGNQPQHF TGTGCCAGCAGTTACTCCGGCGGGCGCAGGGGTAATCAGCCCCAGCATTTT NA many TRBJ1-5 TRBV6-6
CATSDFTDTQYF TGTGCCACCAGTGATTTCACAGATACGCAGTATTTT NA NA TRBJ2-3 TRBV24-1
CSAGTSGSIEQYF TGCAGTGCTGGTACTAGCGGGAGCATCGAGCAGTACTTC TRBD2 NA TRBJ2-7 TRBV20-1